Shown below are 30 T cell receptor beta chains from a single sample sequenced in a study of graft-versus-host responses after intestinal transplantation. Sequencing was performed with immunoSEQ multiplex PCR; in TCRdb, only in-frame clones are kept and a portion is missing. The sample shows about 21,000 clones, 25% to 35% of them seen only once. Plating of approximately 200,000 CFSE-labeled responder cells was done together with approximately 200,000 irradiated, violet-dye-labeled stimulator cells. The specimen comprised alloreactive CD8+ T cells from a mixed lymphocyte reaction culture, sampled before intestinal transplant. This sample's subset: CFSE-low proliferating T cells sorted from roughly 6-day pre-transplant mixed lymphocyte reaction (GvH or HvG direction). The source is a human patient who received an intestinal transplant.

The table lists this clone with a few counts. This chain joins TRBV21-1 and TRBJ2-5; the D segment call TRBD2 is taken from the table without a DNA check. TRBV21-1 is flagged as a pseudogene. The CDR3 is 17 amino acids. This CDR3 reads CASSKEGLREGRETQYF. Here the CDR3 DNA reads TGTGCCAGCAGCAAAGAAGGCCTGCGGGAGGGCCGGGAGACCCAGTACTTC.

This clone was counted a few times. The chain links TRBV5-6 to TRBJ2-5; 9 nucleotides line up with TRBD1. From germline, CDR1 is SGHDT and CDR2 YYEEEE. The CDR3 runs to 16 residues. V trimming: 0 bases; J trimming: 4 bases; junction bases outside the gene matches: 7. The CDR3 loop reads CASSLGDREVVETQYF. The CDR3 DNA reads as TGTGCCAGCAGCTTGGGGGACAGGGAAGTGGTAGAGACCCAGTACTTC.

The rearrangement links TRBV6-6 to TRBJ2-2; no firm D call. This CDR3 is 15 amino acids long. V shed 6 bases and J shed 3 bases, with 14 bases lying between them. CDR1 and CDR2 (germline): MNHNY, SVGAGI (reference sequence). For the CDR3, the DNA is TGTGCCAGCAGCCACGGCGATGCCGACACCGGGGAGCTGTTTTTT. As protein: CASSHGDADTGELFF.

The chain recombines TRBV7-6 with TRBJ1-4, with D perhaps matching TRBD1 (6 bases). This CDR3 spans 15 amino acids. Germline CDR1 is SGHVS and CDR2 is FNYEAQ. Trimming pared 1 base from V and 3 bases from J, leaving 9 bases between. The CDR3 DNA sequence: TGTGCCAGCAGCTTAGAGGCAGGGGCTAATGAAAAACTGTTTTTT. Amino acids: CASSLEAGANEKLFF.

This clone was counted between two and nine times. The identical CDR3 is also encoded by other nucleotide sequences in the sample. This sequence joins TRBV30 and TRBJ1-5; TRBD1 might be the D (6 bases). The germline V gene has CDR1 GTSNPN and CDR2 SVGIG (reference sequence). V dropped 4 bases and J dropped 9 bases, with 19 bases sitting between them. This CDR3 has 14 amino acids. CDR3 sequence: CAWTLRGGGGPQHF. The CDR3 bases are TGTGCCTGGACCTTAAGGGGGGGCGGGGGGCCCCAGCATTTT.

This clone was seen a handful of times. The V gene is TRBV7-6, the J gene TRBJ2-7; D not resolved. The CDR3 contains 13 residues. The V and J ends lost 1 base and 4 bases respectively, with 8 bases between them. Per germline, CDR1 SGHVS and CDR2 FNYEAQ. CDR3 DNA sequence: TGTGCCAGCAGCTTAGTCCTCGGTTACGAGCAGTACTTC. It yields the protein CASSLVLGYEQYF.

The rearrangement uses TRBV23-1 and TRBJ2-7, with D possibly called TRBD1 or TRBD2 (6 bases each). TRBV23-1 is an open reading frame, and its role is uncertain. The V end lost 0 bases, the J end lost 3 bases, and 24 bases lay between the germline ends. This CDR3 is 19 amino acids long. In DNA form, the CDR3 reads TGCGCCAGCAGTCAATCCCGATTTCCTGGGGGGCGAGTTCTCTACGAGCAGTACTTC. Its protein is CASSQSRFPGGRVLYEQYF.

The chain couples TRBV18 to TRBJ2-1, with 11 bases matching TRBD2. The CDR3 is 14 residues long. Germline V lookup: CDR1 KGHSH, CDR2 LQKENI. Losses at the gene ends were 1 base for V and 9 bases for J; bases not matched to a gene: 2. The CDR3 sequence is CASSPLAGGLEQFF. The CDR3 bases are TGTGCCAGCTCACCACTAGCGGGGGGGCTTGAGCAGTTCTTC.

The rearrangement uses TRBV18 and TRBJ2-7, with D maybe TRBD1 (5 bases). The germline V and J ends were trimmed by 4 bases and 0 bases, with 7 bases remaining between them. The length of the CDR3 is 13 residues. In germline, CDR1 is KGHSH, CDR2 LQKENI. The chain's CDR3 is CASSLDNSYEQYF. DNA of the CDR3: TGTGCCAGCTCACTGGACAACTCCTACGAGCAGTACTTC. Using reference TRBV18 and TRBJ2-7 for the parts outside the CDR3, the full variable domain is NAGVMQNPRHLVRRRGQEARLRCSPMKGHSHVYWYRQLPEEGLKFMVYLQKENIIDESGMPKERFSAEFPKEGPSILRIQQVVRGDSAAYFCASSLDNSYEQYFGPGTRLTVT.

In DNA form, the CDR3 reads TGTGCCAGCAGTTATGTGTTCGGAACCTACGAGCAGTACTTC. It is translated as CASSYVFGTYEQYF. V usage is TRBV6-5 and J usage is TRBJ2-7; D remains ambiguous. V gave up 3 bases and J gave up 2 bases, with 11 bases separating them. CDR3 size: 14 residues. CDR1 is MNHEY and CDR2 is SVGAGI in the germline V gene.

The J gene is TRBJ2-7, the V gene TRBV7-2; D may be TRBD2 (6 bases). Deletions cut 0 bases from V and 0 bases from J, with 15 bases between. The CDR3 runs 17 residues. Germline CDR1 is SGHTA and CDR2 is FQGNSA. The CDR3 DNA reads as TGTGCCAGCAGCTTAGCGAGAGGGAGGCACAGCTCCTACGAGCAGTACTTC. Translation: CASSLARGRHSSYEQYF.

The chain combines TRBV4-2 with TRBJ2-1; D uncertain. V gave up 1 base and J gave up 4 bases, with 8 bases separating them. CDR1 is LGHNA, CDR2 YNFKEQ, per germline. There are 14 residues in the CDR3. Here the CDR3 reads CASSQAAEYNEQFF. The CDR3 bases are TGTGCCAGCAGCCAAGCGGCGGAATACAATGAGCAGTTCTTC.

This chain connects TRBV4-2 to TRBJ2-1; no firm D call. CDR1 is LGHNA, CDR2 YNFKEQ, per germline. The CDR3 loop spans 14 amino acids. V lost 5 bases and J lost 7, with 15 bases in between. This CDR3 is CASSLESSWNEQFF. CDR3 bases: TGTGCCAGCAGCTTGGAATCCTCTTGGAATGAGCAGTTCTTC.

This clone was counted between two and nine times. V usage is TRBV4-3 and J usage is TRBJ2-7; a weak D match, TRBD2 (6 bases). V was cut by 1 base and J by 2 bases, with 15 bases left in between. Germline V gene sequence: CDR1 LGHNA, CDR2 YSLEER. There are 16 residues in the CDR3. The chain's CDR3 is CASSQVSGLSTYEQYF. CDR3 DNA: TGCGCCAGCAGCCAAGTTTCGGGACTCAGCACCTACGAGCAGTACTTC.

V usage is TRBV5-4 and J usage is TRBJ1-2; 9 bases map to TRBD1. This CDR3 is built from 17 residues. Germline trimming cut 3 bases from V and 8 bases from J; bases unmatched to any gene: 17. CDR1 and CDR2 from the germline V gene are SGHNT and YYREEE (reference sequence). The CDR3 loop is CASSSLTTPGQGWGYTF. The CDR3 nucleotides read TGTGCCAGCAGCTCTCTCACTACACCGGGACAGGGCTGGGGCTACACCTTC.

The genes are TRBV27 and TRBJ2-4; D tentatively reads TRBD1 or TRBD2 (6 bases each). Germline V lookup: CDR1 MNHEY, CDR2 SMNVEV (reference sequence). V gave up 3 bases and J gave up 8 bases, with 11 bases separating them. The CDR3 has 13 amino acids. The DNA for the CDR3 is TGTGCCAGCAGTTTGGGGGGCAGGGACATTCAGTACTTC. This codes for CASSLGGRDIQYF.

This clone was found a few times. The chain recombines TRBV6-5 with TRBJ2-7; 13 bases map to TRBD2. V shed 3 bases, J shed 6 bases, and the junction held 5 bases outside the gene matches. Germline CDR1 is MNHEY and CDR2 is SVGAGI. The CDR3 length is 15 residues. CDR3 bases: TGTGCCAGCAGTTATGATGGACTAGCGGGGGTCGAGCAGTACTTC. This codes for CASSYDGLAGVEQYF.

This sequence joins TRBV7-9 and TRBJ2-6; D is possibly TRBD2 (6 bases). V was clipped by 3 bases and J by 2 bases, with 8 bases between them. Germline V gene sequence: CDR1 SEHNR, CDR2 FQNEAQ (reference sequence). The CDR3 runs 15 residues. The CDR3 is CASSFREAGANVLTF. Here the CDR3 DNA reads TGTGCCAGCAGCTTCAGGGAGGCTGGGGCCAACGTCCTGACTTTC. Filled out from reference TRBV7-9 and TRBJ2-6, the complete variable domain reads DTGVSQNPRHKITKRGQNVTFRCDPISEHNRLYWYRQTLGQGPEFLTYFQNEAQLEKSRLLSDRFSAERPKGSFSTLEIQRTEQGDSAMYLCASSFREAGANVLTFGAGSRLTVL.

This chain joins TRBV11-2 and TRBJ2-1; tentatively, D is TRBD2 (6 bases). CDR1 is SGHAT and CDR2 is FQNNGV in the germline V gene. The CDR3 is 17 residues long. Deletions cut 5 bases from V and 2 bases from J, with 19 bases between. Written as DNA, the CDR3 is TGTGCCAGCAGCACCCCCGGGACTCGAGGCCCCTACAATGAGCAGTTCTTC. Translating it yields CASSTPGTRGPYNEQFF.

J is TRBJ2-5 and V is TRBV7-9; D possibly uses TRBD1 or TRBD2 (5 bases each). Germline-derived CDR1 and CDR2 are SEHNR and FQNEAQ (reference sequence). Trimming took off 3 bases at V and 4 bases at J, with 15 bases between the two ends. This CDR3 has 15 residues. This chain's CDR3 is CASSLMLGVRETQYF. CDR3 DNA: TGTGCCAGCAGCTTGATGTTGGGGGTCCGAGAGACCCAGTACTTC. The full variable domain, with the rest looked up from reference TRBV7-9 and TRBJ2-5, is DTGVSQNPRHKITKRGQNVTFRCDPISEHNRLYWYRQTLGQGPEFLTYFQNEAQLEKSRLLSDRFSAERPKGSFSTLEIQRTEQGDSAMYLCASSLMLGVRETQYFGPGTRLLVL.

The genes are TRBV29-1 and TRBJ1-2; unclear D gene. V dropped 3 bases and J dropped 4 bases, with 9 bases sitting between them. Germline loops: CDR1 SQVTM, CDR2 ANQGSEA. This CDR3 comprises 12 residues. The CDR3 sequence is CSVEAHGYGYTF. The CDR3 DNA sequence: TGCAGCGTTGAGGCACACGGCTATGGCTACACCTTC.

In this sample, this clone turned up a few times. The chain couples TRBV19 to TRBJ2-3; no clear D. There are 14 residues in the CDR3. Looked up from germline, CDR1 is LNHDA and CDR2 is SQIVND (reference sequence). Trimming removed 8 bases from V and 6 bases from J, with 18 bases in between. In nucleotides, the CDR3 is TGTGCCAGTGCGACGGACCAGGTTTTCGATACGCAGTATTTT. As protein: CASATDQVFDTQYF.

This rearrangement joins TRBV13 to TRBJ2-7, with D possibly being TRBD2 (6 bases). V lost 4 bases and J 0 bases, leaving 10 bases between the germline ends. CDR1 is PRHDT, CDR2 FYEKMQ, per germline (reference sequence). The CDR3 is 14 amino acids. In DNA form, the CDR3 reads TGTGCCAGCAGCTCCGGGGACTCCTCCTACGAGCAGTACTTC. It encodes CASSSGDSSYEQYF.

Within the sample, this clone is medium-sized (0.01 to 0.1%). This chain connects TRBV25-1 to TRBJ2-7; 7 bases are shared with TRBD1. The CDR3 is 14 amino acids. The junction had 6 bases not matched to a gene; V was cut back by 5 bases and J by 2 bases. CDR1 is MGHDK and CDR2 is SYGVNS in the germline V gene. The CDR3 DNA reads TGTGCCAGCAGTTGGGGTCAGGGGGCCTACGAGCAGTACTTC. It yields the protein CASSWGQGAYEQYF.

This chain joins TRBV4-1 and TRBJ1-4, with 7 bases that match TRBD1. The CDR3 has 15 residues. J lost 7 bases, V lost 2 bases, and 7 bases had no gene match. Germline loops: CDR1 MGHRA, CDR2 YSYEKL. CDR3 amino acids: CASSQIGGDGEKLFF. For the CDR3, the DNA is TGCGCCAGCAGCCAAATAGGGGGCGACGGTGAAAAACTGTTTTTT.

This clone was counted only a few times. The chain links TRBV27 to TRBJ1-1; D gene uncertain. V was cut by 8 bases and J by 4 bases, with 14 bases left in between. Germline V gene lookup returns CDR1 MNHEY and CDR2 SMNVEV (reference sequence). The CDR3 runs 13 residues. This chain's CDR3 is CASQLGGTTEAFF. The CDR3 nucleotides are TGTGCCAGCCAACTCGGAGGAACCACTGAAGCTTTCTTT.

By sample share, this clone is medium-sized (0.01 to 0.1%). The chain's CDR3 is CASNGDEYEQYF. For the CDR3, the DNA is TGTGCCAGCAACGGGGACGAGTACGAGCAGTACTTC. The chain uses TRBV2 and TRBJ2-7; D possibly matches TRBD1 or TRBD2 (5 bases each). V dropped 7 bases and J dropped 4 bases, with 11 bases sitting between them. CDR3 size: 12 residues. Germline values: CDR1 SNHLY, CDR2 FYNNEI.

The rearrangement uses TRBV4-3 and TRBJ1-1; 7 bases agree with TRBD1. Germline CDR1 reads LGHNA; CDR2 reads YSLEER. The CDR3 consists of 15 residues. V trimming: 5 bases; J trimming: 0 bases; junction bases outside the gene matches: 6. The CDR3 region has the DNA TGCGCCAGCAGCACCCAACAGGGGCTGAACACTGAAGCTTTCTTT. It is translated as CASSTQQGLNTEAFF.

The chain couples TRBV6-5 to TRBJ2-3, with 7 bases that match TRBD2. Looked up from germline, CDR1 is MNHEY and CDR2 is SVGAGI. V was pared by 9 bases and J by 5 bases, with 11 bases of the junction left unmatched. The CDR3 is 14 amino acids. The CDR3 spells CAREAGSKRDTQYF. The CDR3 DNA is TGTGCCAGAGAAGCGGGGAGTAAAAGAGATACGCAGTATTTT.

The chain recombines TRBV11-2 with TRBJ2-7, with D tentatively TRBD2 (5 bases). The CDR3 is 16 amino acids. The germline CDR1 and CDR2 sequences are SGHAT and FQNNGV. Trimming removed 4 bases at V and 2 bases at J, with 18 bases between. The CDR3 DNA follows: TGTGCCAGCAGCTCTCCTAAGCGACTAATACCCTACGAGCAGTACTTC. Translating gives CASSSPKRLIPYEQYF.